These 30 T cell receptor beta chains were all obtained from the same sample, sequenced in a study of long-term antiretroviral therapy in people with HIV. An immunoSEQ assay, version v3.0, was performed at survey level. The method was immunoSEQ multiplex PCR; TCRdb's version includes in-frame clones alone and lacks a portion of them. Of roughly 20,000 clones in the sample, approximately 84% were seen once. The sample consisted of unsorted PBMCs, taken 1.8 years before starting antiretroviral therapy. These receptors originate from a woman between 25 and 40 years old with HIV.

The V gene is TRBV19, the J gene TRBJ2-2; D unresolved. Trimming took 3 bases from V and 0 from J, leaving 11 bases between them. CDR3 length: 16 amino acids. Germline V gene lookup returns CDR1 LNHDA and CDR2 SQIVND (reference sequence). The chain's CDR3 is CASSINKDANTGELFF. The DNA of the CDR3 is TGTGCCAGTAGTATTAATAAAGATGCGAACACCGGGGAGCTGTTTTTT. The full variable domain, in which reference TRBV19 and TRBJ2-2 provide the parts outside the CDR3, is DGGITQSPKYLFRKEGQNVTLSCEQNLNHDAMYWYRQDPGQGLRLIYYSQIVNDFQKGDIAEGYSVSREKKESFPLTVTSAQKNPTAFYLCASSINKDANTGELFFGEGSRLTVL.

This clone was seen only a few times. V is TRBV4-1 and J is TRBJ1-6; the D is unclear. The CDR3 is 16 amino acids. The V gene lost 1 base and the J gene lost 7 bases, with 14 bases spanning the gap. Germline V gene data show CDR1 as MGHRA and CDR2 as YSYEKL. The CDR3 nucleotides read TGCGCCAGCAGCCAAGCGGCGGCAGCGGGCAATTCACCCCTCCACTTT. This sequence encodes CASSQAAAAGNSPLHF.

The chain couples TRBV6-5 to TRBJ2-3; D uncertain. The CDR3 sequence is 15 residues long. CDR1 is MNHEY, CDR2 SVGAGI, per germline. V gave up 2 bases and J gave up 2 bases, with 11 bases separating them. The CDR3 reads CASSYHRSFTDTQYF. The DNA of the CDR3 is TGTGCCAGCAGTTACCACCGGTCCTTCACAGATACGCAGTATTTT.

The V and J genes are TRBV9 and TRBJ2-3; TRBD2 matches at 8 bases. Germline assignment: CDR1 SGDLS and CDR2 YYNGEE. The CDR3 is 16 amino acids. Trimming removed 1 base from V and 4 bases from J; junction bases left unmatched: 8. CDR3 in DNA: TGTGCCAGCAGCGTATTAAGCGGGGGTTGGTCAGATACGCAGTATTTT. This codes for CASSVLSGGWSDTQYF.

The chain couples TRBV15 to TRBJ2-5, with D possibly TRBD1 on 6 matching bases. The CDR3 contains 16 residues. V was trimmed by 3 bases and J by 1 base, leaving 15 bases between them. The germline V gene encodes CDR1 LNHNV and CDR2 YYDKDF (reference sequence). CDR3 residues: CATSSTLGQFQETQYF. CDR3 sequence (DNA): TGTGCCACCAGCAGCACCCTTGGACAGTTCCAAGAGACCCAGTACTTC.

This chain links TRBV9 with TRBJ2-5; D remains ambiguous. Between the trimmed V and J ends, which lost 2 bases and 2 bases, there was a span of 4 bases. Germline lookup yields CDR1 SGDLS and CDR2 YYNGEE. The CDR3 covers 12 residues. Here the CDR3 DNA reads TGTGCCAGCAGCGTGAGTCAAGAGACCCAGTACTTC. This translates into CASSVSQETQYF.

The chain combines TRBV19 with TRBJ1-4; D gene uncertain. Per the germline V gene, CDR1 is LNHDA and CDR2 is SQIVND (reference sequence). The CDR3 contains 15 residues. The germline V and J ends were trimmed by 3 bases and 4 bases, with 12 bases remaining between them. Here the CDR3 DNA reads TGTGCCAGTAGTATGTCCGACGTCGGTAATGAAAAACTGTTTTTT. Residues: CASSMSDVGNEKLFF.

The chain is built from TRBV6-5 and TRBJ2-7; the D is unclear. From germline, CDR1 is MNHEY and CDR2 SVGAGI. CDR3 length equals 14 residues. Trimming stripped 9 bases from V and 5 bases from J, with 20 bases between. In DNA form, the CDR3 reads TGTGCCAGTAGAGAACTACCAAATATCCACGAGCAGTACTTC. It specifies CASRELPNIHEQYF.

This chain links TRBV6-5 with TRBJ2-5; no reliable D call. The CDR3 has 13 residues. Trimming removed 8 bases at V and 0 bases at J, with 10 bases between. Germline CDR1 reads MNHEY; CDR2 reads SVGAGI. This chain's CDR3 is CASGTANQETQYF. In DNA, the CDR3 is TGTGCCAGCGGTACAGCTAACCAAGAGACCCAGTACTTC.

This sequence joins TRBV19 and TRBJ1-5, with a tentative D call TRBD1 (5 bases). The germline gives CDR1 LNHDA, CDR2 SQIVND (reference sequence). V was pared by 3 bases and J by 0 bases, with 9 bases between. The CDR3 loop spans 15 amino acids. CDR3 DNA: TGTGCCAGTAGTATGTGGGGGACTAGCAATCAGCCCCAGCATTTT. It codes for CASSMWGTSNQPQHF.

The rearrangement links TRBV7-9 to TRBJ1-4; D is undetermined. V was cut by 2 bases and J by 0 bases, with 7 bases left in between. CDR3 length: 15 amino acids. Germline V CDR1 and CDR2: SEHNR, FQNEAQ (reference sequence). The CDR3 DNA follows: TGTGCCAGCAGCTTACCCACAGCAACTAATGAAAAACTGTTTTTT. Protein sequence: CASSLPTATNEKLFF.

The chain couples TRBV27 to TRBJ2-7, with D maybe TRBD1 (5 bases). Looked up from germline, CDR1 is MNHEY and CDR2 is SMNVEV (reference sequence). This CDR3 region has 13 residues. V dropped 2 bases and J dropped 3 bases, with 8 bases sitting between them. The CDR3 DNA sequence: TGTGCCAGCAGTTTAAGGGGTGGCTACGAGCAGTACTTC. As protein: CASSLRGGYEQYF.

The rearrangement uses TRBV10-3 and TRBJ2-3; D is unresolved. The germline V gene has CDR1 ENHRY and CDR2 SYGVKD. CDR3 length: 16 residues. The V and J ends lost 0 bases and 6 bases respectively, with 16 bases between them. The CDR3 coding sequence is TGTGCCATCAGTGAGTCGATAAGATTCTTGGGGGATACGCAGTATTTT. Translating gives CAISESIRFLGDTQYF.

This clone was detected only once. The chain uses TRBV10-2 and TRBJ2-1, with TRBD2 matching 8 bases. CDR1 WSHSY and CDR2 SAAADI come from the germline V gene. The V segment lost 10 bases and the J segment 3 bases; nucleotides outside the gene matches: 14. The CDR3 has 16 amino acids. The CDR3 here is CATQDKGTSGYNEQFF. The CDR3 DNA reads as TGCGCCACCCAAGACAAAGGCACTAGCGGCTACAATGAGCAGTTCTTC.

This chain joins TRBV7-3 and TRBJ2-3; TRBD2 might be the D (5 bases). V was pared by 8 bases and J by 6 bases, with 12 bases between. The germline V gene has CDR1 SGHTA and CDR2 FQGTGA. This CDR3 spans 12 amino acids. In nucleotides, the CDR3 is TGTGCCAGCGGGAGCGCATCGGATACGCAGTATTTT. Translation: CASGSASDTQYF.

CDR3 region: CAIRSGTDNTGELFF. In DNA form, the CDR3 reads TGTGCCATCAGATCCGGGACGGACAACACCGGGGAGCTGTTTTTT. The V and J genes are TRBV10-3 and TRBJ2-2; D may be TRBD1 or TRBD2 (5 bases each). The V end was cut by 6 bases, the J end by 2 bases, with 13 bases between. Germline-derived CDR1 and CDR2 are ENHRY and SYGVKD. The CDR3 consists of 15 residues.

The DNA for the CDR3 is TGTGCCAGCAGTCTCGACTCCCGGGGGGGGTATACTAATGAAAAACTGTTTTTT. Its translation: CASSLDSRGGYTNEKLFF. The rearrangement joins TRBV2 to TRBJ1-4; tentatively, D is TRBD1 (5 bases). The CDR3 spans 18 residues. V gave up 5 bases and J gave up 2 bases, with 21 bases separating them. Germline values: CDR1 SNHLY, CDR2 FYNNEI.

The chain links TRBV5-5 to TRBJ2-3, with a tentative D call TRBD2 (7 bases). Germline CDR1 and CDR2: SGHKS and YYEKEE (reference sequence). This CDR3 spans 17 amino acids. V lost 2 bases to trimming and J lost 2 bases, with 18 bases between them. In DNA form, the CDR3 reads TGTGCCAGCAGCTTCGGAGGATGGGCGGGGGCCACAGATACGCAGTATTTT. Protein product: CASSFGGWAGATDTQYF.

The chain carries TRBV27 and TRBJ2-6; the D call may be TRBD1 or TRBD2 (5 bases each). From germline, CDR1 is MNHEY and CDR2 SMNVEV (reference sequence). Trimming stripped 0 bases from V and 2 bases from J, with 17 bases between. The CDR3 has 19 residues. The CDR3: CASSLSFKGMGAGANVLTF. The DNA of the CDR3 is TGTGCCAGCAGTTTATCGTTCAAGGGGATGGGGGCTGGGGCCAACGTCCTGACTTTC.

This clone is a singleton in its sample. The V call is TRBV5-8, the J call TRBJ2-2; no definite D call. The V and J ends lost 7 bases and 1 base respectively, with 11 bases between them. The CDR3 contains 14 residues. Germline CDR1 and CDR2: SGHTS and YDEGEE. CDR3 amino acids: CASEVALNTGELFF. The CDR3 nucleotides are TGTGCCAGCGAAGTAGCCTTGAACACCGGGGAGCTGTTTTTT.

The CDR3 DNA follows: TGTGCCAGCGCCTCTGGGATCCACAATCAGCCCCAGCATTTT. This gives the protein CASASGIHNQPQHF. The J gene is TRBJ1-5, the V gene TRBV5-6, with D uncertain. V dropped 7 bases and J dropped 3 bases, with 14 bases sitting between them. The CDR3 is 14 amino acids. Germline loops: CDR1 SGHDT, CDR2 YYEEEE.

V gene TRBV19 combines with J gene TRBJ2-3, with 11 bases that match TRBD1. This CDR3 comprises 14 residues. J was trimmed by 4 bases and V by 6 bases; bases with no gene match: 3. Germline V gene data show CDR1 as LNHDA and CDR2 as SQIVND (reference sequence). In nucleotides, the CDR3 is TGTGCCAGTAGGGACAGGGGGCGGGCAGATACGCAGTATTTT. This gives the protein CASRDRGRADTQYF.

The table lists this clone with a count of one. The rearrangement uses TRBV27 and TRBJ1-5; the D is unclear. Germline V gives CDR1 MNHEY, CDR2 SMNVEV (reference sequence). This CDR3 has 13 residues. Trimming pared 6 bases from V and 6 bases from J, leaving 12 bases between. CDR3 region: CASSLGGLQPQHF. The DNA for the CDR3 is TGTGCCAGCAGCCTGGGAGGGCTTCAGCCCCAGCATTTT.

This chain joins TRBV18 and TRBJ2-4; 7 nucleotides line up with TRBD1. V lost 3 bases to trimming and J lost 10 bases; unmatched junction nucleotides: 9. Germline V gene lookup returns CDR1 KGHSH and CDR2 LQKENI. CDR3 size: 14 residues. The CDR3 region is CASSPLTGVGIQYF. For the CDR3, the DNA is TGTGCCAGCTCACCCCTAACAGGGGTGGGAATTCAGTACTTC.

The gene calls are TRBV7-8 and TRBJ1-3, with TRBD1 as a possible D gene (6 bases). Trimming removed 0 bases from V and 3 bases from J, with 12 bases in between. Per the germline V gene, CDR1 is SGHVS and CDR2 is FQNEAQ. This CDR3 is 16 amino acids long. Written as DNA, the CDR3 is TGTGCCAGCAGCTTAGCCGACCAGGGGAGTGGAAACACCATATATTTT. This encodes CASSLADQGSGNTIYF.

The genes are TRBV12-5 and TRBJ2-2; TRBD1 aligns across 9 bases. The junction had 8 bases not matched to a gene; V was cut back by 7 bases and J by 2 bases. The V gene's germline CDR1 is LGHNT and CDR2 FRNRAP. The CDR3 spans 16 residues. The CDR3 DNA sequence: TGTGCTAGTGCCTGGGGGACAGGGACTAACACCGGGGAGCTGTTTTTT. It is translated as CASAWGTGTNTGELFF.

Here the CDR3 reads CASRRASYNEQFF. For the CDR3, the DNA is TGCGCCAGCAGAAGGGCTTCTTACAATGAGCAGTTCTTC. The genes are TRBV5-1 and TRBJ2-1; D not certain. The CDR3 length is 13 residues. Germline values: CDR1 SGHRS, CDR2 YFSETQ. V lost 5 bases and J 4 bases, leaving 10 bases between the germline ends.

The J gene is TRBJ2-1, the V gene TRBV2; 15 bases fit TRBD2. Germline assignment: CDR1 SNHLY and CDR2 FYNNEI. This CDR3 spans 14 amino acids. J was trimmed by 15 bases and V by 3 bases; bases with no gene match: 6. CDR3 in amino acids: CASSDLGLAGGSFF. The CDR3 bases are TGTGCCAGCAGTGACCTGGGACTAGCGGGGGGTTCGTTCTTC.

The CDR3: CASSLSRTSGVYEQYV. CDR3 in DNA: TGTGCCAGCAGCCTTTCTCGGACTAGCGGGGTTTACGAGCAGTACGTC. The genes are TRBV9 and TRBJ2-7; TRBD2 matches at 12 bases. Trimming took 4 bases from V and 4 from J; bases not matched to a gene: 9. The germline V gene encodes CDR1 SGDLS and CDR2 YYNGEE. The CDR3 has 16 residues.

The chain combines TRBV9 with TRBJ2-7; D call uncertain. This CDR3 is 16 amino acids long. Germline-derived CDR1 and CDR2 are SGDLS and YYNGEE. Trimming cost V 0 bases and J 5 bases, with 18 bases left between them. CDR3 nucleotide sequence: TGTGCCAGCAGCGTAGTACGGATTAGTCTTCGGAACGAGCAGTACTTC. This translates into CASSVVRISLRNEQYF.